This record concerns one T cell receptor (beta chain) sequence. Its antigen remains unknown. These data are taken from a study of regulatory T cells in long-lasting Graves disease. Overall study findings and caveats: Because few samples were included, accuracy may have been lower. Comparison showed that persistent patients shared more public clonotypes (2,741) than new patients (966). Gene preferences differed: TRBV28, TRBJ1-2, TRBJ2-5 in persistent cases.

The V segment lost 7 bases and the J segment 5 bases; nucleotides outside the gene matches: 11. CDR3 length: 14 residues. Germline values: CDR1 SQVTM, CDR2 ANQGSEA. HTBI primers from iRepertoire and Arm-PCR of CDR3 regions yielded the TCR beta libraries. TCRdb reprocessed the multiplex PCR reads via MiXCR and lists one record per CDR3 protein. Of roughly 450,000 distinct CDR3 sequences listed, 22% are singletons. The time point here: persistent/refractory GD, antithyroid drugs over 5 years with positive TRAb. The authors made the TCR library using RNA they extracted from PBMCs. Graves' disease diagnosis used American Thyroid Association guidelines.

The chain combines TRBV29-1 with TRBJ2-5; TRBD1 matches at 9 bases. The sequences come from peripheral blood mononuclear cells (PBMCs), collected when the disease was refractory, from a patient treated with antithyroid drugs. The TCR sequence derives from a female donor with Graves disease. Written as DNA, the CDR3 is TGCAGCGCCGCTGGGACAGGGAGAAGGGAGACCCAGTACTTC. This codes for CSAAGTGRRETQYF.